These 24 T cell receptor beta chains were sequenced from one sample in a study of T cell changes during pregnancy in multiple sclerosis. TCRdb keeps only in-frame clones here, not all; method: immunoSEQ multiplex PCR. The data hold 35,000 to 50,000 clones, with more than 90% observed a single time. The specimen was CD4+ T cells from peripheral blood mononuclear cells, collected in the first trimester of pregnancy. The receptors derive from a female donor with multiple sclerosis, enrolled in a pregnancy study.

A remark on this clone: At one end the junction does not follow the germline gene, possibly because of a read error. V gene TRBV7-7 combines with J gene TRBJ2-5, with 7 bases matching TRBD2. This CDR3 is 14 amino acids long. The germline gives CDR1 SSHAT, CDR2 FNYEAQ (reference sequence). CDR3 region: CASSLAAGEGTQYF. CDR3 coding DNA: TGTGCTAGCAGCTTAGCCGCGGGGGAGGGGACCCAGTACTTC.

A remark on this clone: Mismatch with germline at one junction end may stem from a read error. The chain couples TRBV7-2 to TRBJ2-3; 14 bases map to TRBD2. Germline CDR1 SGHTA, CDR2 FQGNSA. CDR3 length: 13 amino acids. CDR3 nucleotide sequence: TGTGCCAGCAGCTTGGCGGGACTAGCGGGAGCTCTATTT. It specifies CASSLAGLAGALF.

The chain uses TRBV7-9 and TRBJ2-7, with D possibly matching TRBD2 (5 bases). V lost 1 base and J lost 1, with 11 bases in between. The CDR3 has 15 residues. Germline V CDR1 and CDR2: SEHNR, FQNEAQ (reference sequence). CDR3 bases: TGTGCCAGCAGCTTAGGCGGGTTAGGATCCTACGAGCAGTACTTC. Translating gives CASSLGGLGSYEQYF.

The rearrangement joins TRBV11-2 to TRBJ1-1; D not certain. The germline CDR1 and CDR2 sequences are SGHAT and FQNNGV. V lost 8 bases to trimming and J lost 6 bases, with 10 bases between them. CDR3 length: 11 amino acids. Here the CDR3 reads CASAKGAEAFF. In DNA, the CDR3 is TGTGCCAGCGCAAAGGGAGCTGAAGCTTTCTTT.

The chain recombines TRBV5-1 with TRBJ2-5, with 7 bases fitting TRBD1. The CDR3 length is 16 residues. V trimming: 4 bases; J trimming: 0 bases; junction bases outside the gene matches: 9. The germline CDR1 and CDR2 sequences are SGHRS and YFSETQ. CDR3 sequence: CASSTGTDRYQETQYF. The CDR3 nucleotides read TGCGCCAGCAGCACCGGGACAGACAGGTACCAAGAGACCCAGTACTTC.

The chain recombines TRBV6-6 with TRBJ1-4; D not certain. CDR3 size: 13 residues. Germline assignment: CDR1 MNHNY and CDR2 SVGAGI (reference sequence). Between the trimmed V and J ends, which lost 6 bases and 8 bases, there was a span of 13 bases. Here the CDR3 reads CASSRNSGEKLFF. DNA for the CDR3: TGTGCCAGCAGCCGGAACAGTGGAGAAAAACTGTTTTTT.

The chain recombines TRBV7-2 with TRBJ2-7; D may be TRBD2 (5 bases). The CDR3 length is 15 residues. In germline, CDR1 is SGHTA, CDR2 FQGNSA. V lost 1 base to trimming and J lost 0 bases, with 10 bases between them. Here the CDR3 DNA reads TGTGCCAGCAGCTTAGAGCGGATGAGCTCCTACGAGCAGTACTTC. It yields the protein CASSLERMSSYEQYF.

The CDR3 spells CASSSREDQNNEQFF. CDR3 nucleotide sequence: TGTGCCAGCAGCTCACGGGAGGACCAGAACAATGAGCAGTTCTTC. The V call is TRBV6-5, the J call TRBJ2-1; TRBD2 matches at 7 bases. The CDR3 consists of 15 residues. Germline CDR1 and CDR2: MNHEY and SVGAGI. The ends lost 6 bases at V and 5 bases at J; junction bases unmatched: 10.

This rearrangement joins TRBV6-1 to TRBJ2-7; no firm D call. Germline assignment: CDR1 MNHNS and CDR2 SASEGT. This CDR3 region has 15 residues. V lost 1 base, J lost 0 bases, and 10 bases lay in between. CDR3 nucleotide sequence: TGTGCCAGCAGTGAAGGAGCCTCTCCCTCCTACGAGCAGTACTTC. This sequence encodes CASSEGASPSYEQYF.

In this sample, this clone turned up a few times. The rearrangement uses TRBV5-1 and TRBJ2-3; maybe TRBD1 (6 bases). The CDR3 length is 14 residues. Trimming stripped 0 bases from V and 6 bases from J, with 11 bases between. The germline CDR1 and CDR2 sequences are SGHRS and YFSETQ. CDR3 DNA: TGCGCCAGCAGCTTGGCTCCAGGGGCGGATACGCAGTATTTT. Amino acid sequence: CASSLAPGADTQYF.

The gene calls are TRBV27 and TRBJ2-7, with 11 bases that match TRBD2. This CDR3 is built from 16 residues. Trimming removed 5 bases from V and 6 bases from J; junction bases left unmatched: 12. CDR1 and CDR2 from the germline V gene are MNHEY and SMNVEV (reference sequence). CDR3 DNA: TGTGCCAGCAGTCCTCTCACTAGCGGGAGTGGTTCCGAGCAGTACTTC. As protein: CASSPLTSGSGSEQYF.

CDR3 sequence: CASSPGWNTEAFF. In DNA form, the CDR3 reads TGTGCCAGCAGCCCGGGATGGAACACTGAAGCTTTCTTT. The chain combines TRBV28 with TRBJ1-1; no clear D. Between the trimmed V and J ends, which lost 6 bases and 1 base, there was a span of 9 bases. The length of the CDR3 is 13 residues. Per the germline V gene, CDR1 is MDHEN and CDR2 is SYDVKM. The whole variable domain, filled in from reference TRBV28 and TRBJ1-1, reads DVKVTQSSRYLVKRTGEKVFLECVQDMDHENMFWYRQDPGLGLRLIYFSYDVKMKEKGDIPEGYSVSREKKERFSLILESASTNQTSMYLCASSPGWNTEAFFGQGTRLTVV.

The chain employs TRBV5-1 and TRBJ2-1; 12 bases match TRBD2. V shed 4 bases, J shed 0 bases, and the junction held 5 bases outside the gene matches. Germline V gene lookup returns CDR1 SGHRS and CDR2 YFSETQ. CDR3 length: 17 residues. CDR3 sequence: CASSPLAGGSSYNEQFF. DNA of the CDR3: TGCGCCAGCAGCCCCCTAGCGGGAGGGAGCTCCTACAATGAGCAGTTCTTC.

The chain couples TRBV5-4 to TRBJ2-1; 8 bases map to TRBD2. Trimming took 0 bases from V and 15 from J; bases not matched to a gene: 11. Germline CDR1 and CDR2: SGHNT and YYREEE (reference sequence). This CDR3 is 14 amino acids long. In DNA form, the CDR3 reads TGTGCCAGCAGCTTGGCCGGACTAGCCCGGTATCCGTTCTTC. Its protein product is CASSLAGLARYPFF.

V and J are TRBV5-6 and TRBJ1-5; D not resolved. Germline V lookup: CDR1 SGHDT, CDR2 YYEEEE. CDR3 length: 12 residues. V lost 4 bases to trimming and J lost 6 bases, with 8 bases between them. CDR3 DNA: TGTGCCAGCAGCCTCAGAAGTCAGCCCCAGCATTTT. This gives the protein CASSLRSQPQHF.

The gene calls are TRBV28 and TRBJ2-3; the match to TRBD2 covers 7 bases. The ends lost 2 bases at V and 4 bases at J; junction bases unmatched: 6. The germline V gene encodes CDR1 MDHEN and CDR2 SYDVKM. This CDR3 is built from 15 residues. In DNA form, the CDR3 reads TGTGCCAGCAGTTTAGCGGGAGATCAAGCAGATACGCAGTATTTT. This translates into CASSLAGDQADTQYF.

Notes on this clone: A read error may account for a junction end that differs from germline. The chain has TRBV28 and TRBJ2-5; D remains ambiguous. The CDR3 is 13 residues long. In germline, CDR1 is MDHEN, CDR2 SYDVKM. The CDR3 loop reads CASSLYSQVTQYF. The CDR3 DNA is TGTGCCAGCAGTTTATACAGCCAAGTGACCCAGTACTTC.

This chain connects TRBV6-5 to TRBJ1-2; D uncertain. With 6 bases removed from V and 0 bases from J, the gap between germline ends came to 8 bases. This CDR3 is built from 13 residues. Looked up from germline, CDR1 is MNHEY and CDR2 is SVGAGI. The CDR3 DNA is TGTGCCAGCAGGTCCCCGTCTAACTATGGCTACACCTTC. Amino acids: CASRSPSNYGYTF.

The J gene is TRBJ2-1, the V gene TRBV27; 9 bases align to TRBD2. The V gene end was trimmed by 5 bases and the J gene end by 3 bases; junction bases not matched to a gene: 8. The CDR3 is made up of 16 amino acids. CDR1 MNHEY and CDR2 SMNVEV come from the germline V gene (reference sequence). Here the CDR3 reads CASSPFGAGGYNEQFF. CDR3 DNA: TGTGCCAGCAGTCCATTCGGAGCGGGAGGCTACAATGAGCAGTTCTTC.

The chain links TRBV6-1 to TRBJ1-2; TRBD1 might be the D (6 bases). This CDR3 comprises 15 residues. V was pared by 7 bases and J by 2 bases, with 17 bases between. Germline CDR1 MNHNS, CDR2 SASEGT. The CDR3 region has the DNA TGTGCCAGCACCGTATCAGGTGGGGGCAACTATGGCTACACCTTC. Its translation: CASTVSGGGNYGYTF.

V is TRBV30 and J is TRBJ2-5, with TRBD2 matching over 9 bases. The CDR3 is 16 amino acids. Germline V gene data show CDR1 as GTSNPN and CDR2 as SVGIG (reference sequence). V was clipped by 0 bases and J by 11 bases; unmatched bases: 16. The CDR3 region is CAWSVMVIAGVREQYF. Written as DNA, the CDR3 is TGTGCCTGGAGTGTAATGGTTATAGCGGGAGTAAGGGAGCAGTACTTC.

The J gene is TRBJ1-3, the V gene TRBV6-1, with D perhaps TRBD1 (6 bases). V was shortened by 1 base and J by 0 bases, with 13 bases between the two germline ends. There are 17 residues in the CDR3. Germline values: CDR1 MNHNS, CDR2 SASEGT. Here the CDR3 DNA reads TGTGCCAGCAGTGAAGTGATGGGGGACACCTCTGGAAACACCATATATTTT. Translated, it gives CASSEVMGDTSGNTIYF.

The V call is TRBV28, the J call TRBJ2-2; 14 bases fit TRBD2. The V gene end was trimmed by 4 bases and the J gene end by 4 bases; junction bases not matched to a gene: 5. The CDR3 length is 17 residues. Looked up from germline, CDR1 is MDHEN and CDR2 is SYDVKM. CDR3 in amino acids: CASSSTSGRAITGELFF. Written as DNA, the CDR3 is TGTGCCAGCAGTTCGACTAGCGGGAGGGCCATCACCGGGGAGCTGTTTTTT.

The V gene is TRBV18, the J gene TRBJ1-2; tentatively, D is TRBD1 (5 bases). Germline values: CDR1 KGHSH, CDR2 LQKENI. V was shortened by 3 bases and J by 5 bases, with 13 bases between the two germline ends. The CDR3 is made up of 14 amino acids. The CDR3 spells CASSPRGETYGYTF. The CDR3 bases are TGTGCCAGCTCACCGCGGGGCGAGACGTATGGCTACACCTTC.